This T cell receptor (beta chain) is drawn from a study of spatial heterogeneity in lung cancer. For this clonotype: Its matching antigen is unknown.

Time point described: sample taken at primary tumor resection. Samples were obtained from approximately 76 donors, all untreated early-stage non-small cell lung cancer patients. Every cDNA TCR molecule received its own unique molecular identifier. Via MiXCR, TCRdb re-called the 5' RACE reads, giving one row per CDR3 protein. The sample carries roughly 80,000 distinct CDR3 sequences, about 8.5% recorded once. General study results and limits: Compared with follow-up, resection was when ubiquitous expanded tumor TCRs appeared in blood more.

The specimen was PBMCs, collected at surgery. This TCR came from a male donor with early-stage non-small cell lung cancer.

The CDR3 bases are TGTGCCAGCAGCACAGCGGACGCCCCATCTGGCTACACCTTC. Translating gives CASSTADAPSGYTF. The rearrangement uses TRBV5-4 and TRBJ1-2; D unclear. The germline V and J ends were trimmed by 4 bases and 7 bases, with 17 bases remaining between them. CDR1 is SGHNT and CDR2 is YYREEE in the germline V gene (reference sequence). The CDR3 sequence is 14 residues long.